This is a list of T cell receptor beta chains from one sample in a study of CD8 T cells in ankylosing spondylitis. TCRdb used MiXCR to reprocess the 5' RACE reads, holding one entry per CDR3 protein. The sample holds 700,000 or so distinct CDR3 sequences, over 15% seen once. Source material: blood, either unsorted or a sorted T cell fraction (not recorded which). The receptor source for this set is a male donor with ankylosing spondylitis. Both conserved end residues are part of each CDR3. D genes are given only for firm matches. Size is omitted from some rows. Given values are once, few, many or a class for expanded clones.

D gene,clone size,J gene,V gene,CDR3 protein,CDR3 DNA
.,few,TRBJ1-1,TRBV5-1,CASRSVGGPTEAFF,TGCGCCAGCAGGTCTGTTGGGGGGCCCACTGAAGCTTTCTTT
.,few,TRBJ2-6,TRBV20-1,CSAREGYSGANVLTF,TGCAGTGCTAGAGAGGGTTACTCTGGGGCCAACGTCCTGACTTTC
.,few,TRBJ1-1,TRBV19,CASSFGRLEAFF,TGTGCCAGTAGTTTCGGACGGTTAGAAGCTTTCTTT
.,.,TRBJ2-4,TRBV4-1,CASSQWTTGAKNIQYF,TGCGCCAGCAGCCAATGGACCACGGGAGCCAAAAACATTCAGTACTTC
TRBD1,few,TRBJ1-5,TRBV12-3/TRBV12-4,CASSLQGQGAQPQHF,TGTGCCAGCAGTTTACAGGGGCAGGGGGCTCAGCCCCAGCATTTT
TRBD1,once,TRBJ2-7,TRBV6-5,CASSHRGQGKNPRDEQYF,TGTGCCAGCAGTCACCGAGGACAGGGAAAAAATCCTCGAGACGAGCAGTACTTC
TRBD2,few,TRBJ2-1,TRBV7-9,CASSLRTSDYNEQFF,TGTGCCAGCAGCTTAAGGACTAGCGACTACAATGAGCAGTTCTTC
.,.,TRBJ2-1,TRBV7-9,CASSLGQEGEQFF,TGTGCCAGCAGCTTAGGACAGGAGGGTGAGCAGTTCTTC
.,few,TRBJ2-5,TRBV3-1,CASSLGGPNIQETQYF,TGTGCCAGCAGCCTAGGGGGACCGAACATCCAAGAGACCCAGTACTTC
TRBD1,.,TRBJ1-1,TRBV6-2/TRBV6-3,CASNTGTGGTEAFF,TGTGCCAGCAACACCGGGACAGGGGGGACTGAAGCTTTCTTT
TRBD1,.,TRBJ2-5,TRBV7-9,CASSRDRDTHQETQYF,TGTGCCAGCAGCCGCGACAGGGATACCCATCAAGAGACCCAGTACTTC
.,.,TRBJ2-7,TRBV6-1,CASSEGNQEYEQYF,TGTGCCAGCAGTGAAGGTAATCAAGAGTACGAGCAGTACTTC
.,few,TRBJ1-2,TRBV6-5,CASSYLGNYGYTF,TGTGCCAGCAGTTACTTGGGTAACTATGGCTACACCTTC
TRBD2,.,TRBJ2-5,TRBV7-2,CASSLAAGAQETQYF,TGTGCCAGCAGCTTAGCGGCGGGAGCACAAGAGACCCAGTACTTC
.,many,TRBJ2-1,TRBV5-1,CASSLGATYNEQFF,TGCGCCAGCAGCTTGGGGGCCACTTACAATGAGCAGTTCTTC
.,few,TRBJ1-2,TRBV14,CASSQRARDRYGYTF,TGTGCCAGCAGCCAAAGGGCCCGGGACCGCTATGGCTACACCTTC
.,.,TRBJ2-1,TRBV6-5,CASSYSTGAEQFF,TGTGCCAGCAGTTACTCGACGGGGGCTGAGCAGTTCTTC
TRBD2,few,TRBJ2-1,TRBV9,CASSVGTSGGKSEQFF,TGTGCCAGCAGCGTCGGGACTAGCGGGGGTAAGAGTGAGCAGTTCTTC
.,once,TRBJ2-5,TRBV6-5,CASSYSMDRAAWYF,TGTGCCAGCAGTTACTCGATGGACCGGGCCGCATGGTACTTC
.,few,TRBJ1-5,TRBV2,CASSEARGVHQPQHF,TGTGCCAGCAGTGAAGCTCGGGGGGTACATCAGCCCCAGCATTTT
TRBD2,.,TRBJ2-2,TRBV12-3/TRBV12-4,CASSTQAGVTGELFF,TGTGCCAGCAGTACACAGGCGGGAGTCACCGGGGAGCTGTTTTTT
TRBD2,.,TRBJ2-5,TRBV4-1,CASSQERWGTSTQYF,TGCGCCAGCAGCCAAGAGCGTTGGGGGACTAGCACCCAGTACTTC
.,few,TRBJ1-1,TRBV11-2,CASSLLTLNTEAFF,TGTGCCAGCAGCTTATTGACATTGAACACTGAAGCTTTCTTT
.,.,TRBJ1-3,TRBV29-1,CSVNDRSSGNTIYF,TGCAGCGTAAACGACAGGAGCTCTGGAAACACCATATATTTT
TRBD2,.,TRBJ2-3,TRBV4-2,CASSQPPGLAGTDTQYF,TGTGCCAGCAGCCAACCGCCGGGACTAGCGGGAACAGATACGCAGTATTTT
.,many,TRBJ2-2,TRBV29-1,CSVTTSGNTGELFF,TGCAGCGTCACGACGTCGGGAAACACCGGGGAGCTGTTTTTT
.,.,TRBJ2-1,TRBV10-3,CAIQLLSEQFF,TGTGCCATTCAGCTTCTGAGTGAGCAGTTCTTC